This T cell receptor beta chain was sequenced in a study of blood T cells in healthy people across ages. General observations from the study: Diversity of TCR beta correlated strongly with naive T cell percentage.

The CDR3 length is 15 residues. V gave up 3 bases and J gave up 3 bases; unmatched junction bases: 4. Germline assignment: CDR1 SGHTA and CDR2 FQGNSA. Remarks on this clonotype: Antigen unknown.

Alongside a J-beta primer mix, a sample-barcoded 5' primer served in a second PCR lasting about 7 to 11 cycles. Every single cDNA molecule received a tag from a template-switch adaptor with 12 random nucleotides. From the 5' RACE reads, TCRdb called clonotypes with MiXCR, one entry per CDR3 protein. Of hundreds of thousands of distinct CDR3 sequences in the sample, around 48% were seen once. The material sequenced was blood. The chain joins TRBV7-2 to TRBJ2-7; TRBD2 aligns across 11 bases. The receptor was derived from a woman in her sixties or seventies in good health. The CDR3 is CASSLSTSGIYEQYF. CDR3 coding DNA: TGTGCCAGCAGCTTGTCGACTAGCGGGATCTACGAGCAGTACTTC.